These 8 T cell receptor beta chains originate from one sample sequenced in a study of post-analysis software for immune sequencing data (dated by TCRdb to between 2014 and 2016). Summary of the overall study and its limitations: Significantly higher frequencies in patients than in controls were found for several TRBV segments, including TRBV5-6, TRBV5-1 and TRBV20-1.

No antigens are known for them. The protocol used for the library was PCR. TCRdb shows the sequencer as Illumina HiSeq 2500. To reduce PCR and sequencing biases, unique molecular identifiers were incorporated into the TCR beta cDNA libraries. TCRdb's own reprocessing of the public reads used fastp at Q25 and MiXCR and kept productive beta chains. Entries are consolidated by CDR3 protein sequence, retaining the most common genes and DNA. Here the sample has roughly 570,000 distinct CDR3 sequences; around 36% occur a single time. The top ten clonotypes cover about 6% of the sample. Material for sequencing was blood. The receptors were sampled from a girl between 2 and 17 years old with multiple sclerosis.

The gene calls are TRBV5-1 and TRBJ2-1; TRBD1 matches 9 bases. Trimming at V came to 3 bases and at J to 8 bases, leaving 6 bases not matched to a gene. Germline CDR1 reads SGHRS; CDR2 reads YFSETQ. The CDR3 has 14 amino acids. CDR3 loop: CASSSGQGSHEQFF. The DNA of the CDR3 is TGCGCCAGCAGCTCGGGACAGGGCTCTCATGAGCAGTTCTTC.

The chain combines TRBV7-9 with TRBJ1-2; D ambiguous. The ends were cut back, 1 base at V and 3 bases at J, with 9 bases in the middle. The CDR3 runs 14 residues. CDR1 and CDR2 from the germline V gene are SEHNR and FQNEAQ (reference sequence). The CDR3 protein is CASSLVAPDYGYTF. CDR3 bases: TGTGCCAGCAGCTTAGTGGCGCCCGACTATGGCTACACCTTC. The full variable domain, completed using reference TRBV7-9 and TRBJ1-2, is DTGVSQNPRHKITKRGQNVTFRCDPISEHNRLYWYRQTLGQGPEFLTYFQNEAQLEKSRLLSDRFSAERPKGSFSTLEIQRTEQGDSAMYLCASSLVAPDYGYTFGSGTRLTVV.

Details on this clonotype: One end of the junction fails to match germline, which may point to a read error. The chain is built from TRBV29-1 and TRBJ2-6; tentative D call: TRBD1 (5 bases). The CDR3 is 16 residues long. Germline V gene data show CDR1 as SQVTM and CDR2 as ANQGSEA. CDR3 protein: CSVGGAVDSGANVPTF. For the CDR3, the DNA is TGCAGCGTTGGGGGCGCGGTAGACTCTGGGGCCAACGTCCCGACTTTC. Using reference TRBV29-1 and TRBJ2-6 for the parts outside the CDR3, the full variable domain is SAVISQKPSRDICQRGTSLTIQCQVDSQVTMMFWYRQQPGQSLTLIATANQGSEATYESGFVIDKFPISRPNLTFSTLTVSNMSPEDSSIYLCSVGGAVDSGANVPTFGAGSRLTVL.

This clonotype turned up a few times. The chain carries TRBV11-2 and TRBJ1-1, with D possibly matching TRBD1 (5 bases). The CDR3 loop spans 15 amino acids. Trimming removed 4 bases at V and 8 bases at J, with 20 bases between. The germline gives CDR1 SGHAT, CDR2 FQNNGV. CDR3 nucleotide sequence: TGTGCCAGCAGCTCTCCTCGAAGGGGCCTCACAGAAGCTTTCTTT. Protein product: CASSSPRRGLTEAFF.

This sequence joins TRBV20-1 and TRBJ2-1; tentative D call: TRBD2 (6 bases). Looked up from germline, CDR1 is DFQATT and CDR2 is SNEGSKA (reference sequence). Trimming removed 0 bases at V and 0 bases at J, with 18 bases between. The CDR3 has 18 residues. The CDR3 sequence is CSARDLTRRRGSYNEQFF. CDR3 nucleotide sequence: TGCAGTGCTAGAGATTTGACTAGGAGGCGCGGCTCCTACAATGAGCAGTTCTTC.

This clonotype was observed a few times. The chain carries TRBV28 and TRBJ1-2, with a tentative D call TRBD1 (5 bases). V gave up 5 bases and J gave up 3 bases, with 16 bases separating them. Germline V gene data show CDR1 as MDHEN and CDR2 as SYDVKM. The CDR3 length is 15 residues. The CDR3 reads CASSADMAGDYGYTF. Here the CDR3 DNA reads TGTGCCAGCAGTGCGGACATGGCGGGTGACTATGGCTACACCTTC.

The chain employs TRBV9 and TRBJ2-1; 10 nucleotides line up with TRBD2. The germline CDR1 and CDR2 sequences are SGDLS and YYNGEE. Trimming took 4 bases from V and 9 from J; bases not matched to a gene: 16. The CDR3 is 17 amino acids. CDR3 sequence: CASSPTRTSGWTSEQFF. The CDR3 bases are TGTGCCAGCAGCCCCACCCGGACTAGCGGTTGGACGTCTGAGCAGTTCTTC.

The table lists this clonotype with a few counts. This chain connects TRBV5-5 to TRBJ2-5; TRBD1 matches at 9 bases. The germline CDR1 and CDR2 sequences are SGHKS and YYEKEE (reference sequence). The CDR3 extends over 17 amino acids. Trimming cost V 4 bases and J 5 bases; bases outside gene matches: 15. The CDR3 coding sequence is TGTGCCAGCAGCAAACGAGCCCCGGGACAGGGCGCGGAGACCCAGTACTTC. Translating gives CASSKRAPGQGAETQYF.